These 10 T cell receptor beta chains share one sample of origin, sequenced in a study of Graves' ophthalmopathy and Graves' hyperthyroidism. TCR beta CDR3 regions were amplified from RNA transcripts. An initial RT-PCR round employing HTBI primers preceded a second-round multiplex PCR. TCRdb redid the calling of the multiplex PCR reads with MiXCR, one entry per CDR3 protein. The table includes more than 550,000 distinct CDR3 sequences, roughly 41% detected once. The sequencing input was peripheral blood. These receptors were collected from an adult man with Graves' ophthalmopathy.

This clonotype was observed many times. This chain uses TRBV20-1 with TRBJ1-1; no definite D call. The germline V gene has CDR1 DFQATT and CDR2 SNEGSKA (reference sequence). The CDR3 covers 14 residues. V gave up 2 bases and J gave up 5 bases, with 15 bases separating them. CDR3 sequence reads: CSARRRTVGTEAFF. In nucleotides, the CDR3 is TGCAGTGCTAGACGAAGGACGGTGGGGACTGAAGCTTTCTTT.

This clonotype was observed many times. The chain carries TRBV20-1 and TRBJ1-4; weak D call: TRBD1 (5 bases). Trimming cost V 3 bases and J 4 bases, with 12 bases left between them. The CDR3 consists of 14 residues. Germline lookup yields CDR1 DFQATT and CDR2 SNEGSKA (reference sequence). CDR3 residues: CSARGTELNEKLFF. The CDR3 DNA follows: TGCAGTGCTAGGGGGACGGAACTTAATGAAAAACTGTTTTTT.

This sequence joins TRBV29-1 and TRBJ1-5, with D possibly matching TRBD1 (6 bases). The CDR3 length is 15 residues. Per the germline V gene, CDR1 is SQVTM and CDR2 is ANQGSEA. V lost 6 bases and J lost 5, with 20 bases in between. CDR3: CSVQGKFRAYQPQHF. CDR3 DNA sequence: TGCAGCGTACAGGGTAAGTTTCGGGCTTATCAGCCCCAGCATTTT.

This clonotype came up once. The gene calls are TRBV11-1 and TRBJ2-1; D uncertain. The germline V and J ends were trimmed by 2 bases and 6 bases, with 8 bases remaining between them. The CDR3 length is 13 residues. Germline CDR1 is SGHAT and CDR2 is FQDESV (reference sequence). The CDR3 protein is CASSLNGVNEQFF. In DNA, the CDR3 is TGTGCCAGCAGCTTAAATGGCGTCAATGAGCAGTTCTTC.

This CDR3 is CARTGNSPLHF. CDR3 coding DNA: TGTGCCAGGACAGGGAATTCACCCCTCCACTTT. This chain connects TRBV10-3 to TRBJ1-6, with 8 bases matching TRBD1. V shed 10 bases, J shed 7 bases, and the junction held 0 bases outside the gene matches. Germline V lookup: CDR1 ENHRY, CDR2 SYGVKD. The CDR3 spans 11 residues.

On this clonotype itself: A much larger clone differs by one base, so this may be a read error. This rearrangement joins TRBV12-3 or TRBV12-4 to TRBJ1-2; no clear D. The CDR3 spans 14 residues. Trimming shortened V by 6 bases and J by 8 bases, and 19 bases separated the two germline ends. This chain's CDR3 is CASSLEDGPGGYTF. The CDR3 coding sequence is TGTGCCAGCAGCCTGGAGGACGGACCGGGGGGCTACACCTTC.

This clonotype was detected only once. The rearrangement uses TRBV10-3 and TRBJ1-5; D remains ambiguous. The CDR3 covers 9 residues. V was shortened by 6 bases and J by 13 bases, with 7 bases between the two germline ends. Germline V gene sequence: CDR1 ENHRY, CDR2 SYGVKD. The CDR3 bases are TGTGCCATCAGATCGGGACAGCATTTT. Residues: CAIRSGQHF.

This clonotype was observed at least ten times. The chain carries TRBV20-1 and TRBJ2-7, with TRBD1 as a possible D gene (5 bases). Trimming removed 0 bases from V and 3 bases from J, with 9 bases in between. Germline values: CDR1 DFQATT, CDR2 SNEGSKA (reference sequence). The CDR3 consists of 13 residues. The CDR3 sequence: CSARDGQGYEQYF. The CDR3 region has the DNA TGCAGTGCTAGAGATGGGCAGGGCTACGAGCAGTACTTC.

Comments on this clonotype: One end of the junction fails to match germline, which may point to a read error. The gene calls are TRBV15 and TRBJ2-5; 8 nucleotides line up with TRBD2. The germline gives CDR1 LNHNV, CDR2 YYDKDF (reference sequence). The CDR3 contains 16 residues. This CDR3 is CAASSDRGGREETQHF. CDR3 bases: TGTGCCGCCAGCAGTGACCGGGGGGGCCGCGAAGAGACCCAGCACTTC.

This clonotype was detected only once. The V and J genes are TRBV25-1 and TRBJ1-1; 7 positions agree with TRBD1. Trimming cost V 2 bases and J 1 base; bases outside gene matches: 4. Germline CDR1 MGHDK, CDR2 SYGVNS. This CDR3 contains 15 residues. CDR3 protein: CASSEIGQENTEAFF. The CDR3 coding sequence is TGTGCCAGCAGTGAAATAGGACAGGAGAACACTGAAGCTTTCTTT.